The 13 T cell receptor beta chains in this list originate from one sample, sequenced in a study of graft-versus-host responses after intestinal transplantation (dated by TCRdb to the early 2020s). Explained via the paper, the time point label denotes: cells obtained before transplantation from donor or recipient. These TCRs are of unknown antigen specificity. The method was the immunoSEQ multiplex PCR assay. TCRdb took this table from immuneACCESS and kept in-frame rearrangements with V and J called. Such tables lack part of the clones; where checked against another copy, unresolved V genes explain under half of the gap, and the rest is unexplained. The sample data list roughly 89,000 clones, and more than 85% of these were observed just once. 0.15% to 0.2% of the sample is held by the ten biggest clonotypes. The sample was unstimulated CD4+ T cells sorted from spleen or lymph node cells, taken before intestinal transplant. Receptor source: a human donor who received an intestinal transplant.

V gene TRBV19 combines with J gene TRBJ2-1, with TRBD2 matching over 13 bases. The CDR3 consists of 14 residues. Trimming at V came to 3 bases and at J to 7 bases, leaving 0 bases not matched to a gene. The germline CDR1 and CDR2 sequences are LNHDA and SQIVND (reference sequence). The CDR3 nucleotides read TGTGCCAGTAGTATGACTAGCGGGGGGAATGAGCAGTTCTTC. This gives the protein CASSMTSGGNEQFF.

The genes are TRBV14 and TRBJ2-7; the D is unclear. Per germline, CDR1 SGHDN and CDR2 FVKESK. The CDR3 sequence is 17 residues long. The V gene lost 4 bases and the J gene lost 0 bases, with 19 bases spanning the gap. CDR3 loop: CASSLYGGLPGSYEQYF. The CDR3 DNA reads TGTGCCAGCAGCCTATATGGTGGTCTACCCGGCTCCTACGAGCAGTACTTC.

This sequence joins TRBV4-2 and TRBJ1-6, with D perhaps TRBD1 (6 bases). The CDR3 extends over 16 amino acids. The germline V and J ends were trimmed by 0 bases and 8 bases, with 14 bases remaining between them. CDR1 LGHNA and CDR2 YNFKEQ come from the germline V gene. In DNA form, the CDR3 reads TGTGCCAGCAGCCAAGACTTACAGGGCGTATATTCACCCCTCCACTTT. Its translation is CASSQDLQGVYSPLHF.

This clone was counted between two and nine times. The rearrangement joins TRBV18 to TRBJ2-3; 8 nucleotides agree with TRBD2. The germline V gene has CDR1 KGHSH and CDR2 LQKENI. Germline trimming cut 0 bases from V and 1 base from J; bases unmatched to any gene: 0. This CDR3 spans 15 amino acids. In DNA form, the CDR3 reads TGTGCCAGCTCACCACCGCGGGAGGGCACAGATACGCAGTATTTT. This gives the protein CASSPPREGTDTQYF.

This chain connects TRBV28 to TRBJ2-7; 7 bases map to TRBD2. J gave up 4 bases and V 5 bases, and 8 bases lay outside the gene matches. The CDR3 runs 14 residues. The V gene's germline CDR1 is MDHEN and CDR2 SYDVKM. In DNA form, the CDR3 reads TGTGCCAGCAGTCCACCGACTAGCTGGTACGAGCAGTACTTC. Protein: CASSPPTSWYEQYF. The complete variable domain, with remaining parts taken from reference TRBV28 and TRBJ2-7, reads DVKVTQSSRYLVKRTGEKVFLECVQDMDHENMFWYRQDPGLGLRLIYFSYDVKMKEKGDIPEGYSVSREKKERFSLILESASTNQTSMYLCASSPPTSWYEQYFGPGTRLTVT.

The V gene is TRBV6-5, the J gene TRBJ2-5; D unclear. Germline V gives CDR1 MNHEY, CDR2 SVGAGI. The CDR3 runs 15 residues. V lost 2 bases and J 2 bases, leaving 12 bases between the germline ends. DNA of the CDR3: TGTGCCAGCAGTTACGGGCCTGGCACTCAAGAGACCCAGTACTTC. Translated, it gives CASSYGPGTQETQYF.

The rearrangement links TRBV20-1 to TRBJ2-7, with a weak D call TRBD2 (5 bases). The germline CDR1 and CDR2 sequences are DFQATT and SNEGSKA (reference sequence). V lost 6 bases to trimming and J lost 2 bases, with 8 bases between them. The CDR3 is made up of 11 amino acids. The DNA of the CDR3 is TGCAGTGCAGCGGTAGCCTACGAGCAGTACTTC. It translates to CSAAVAYEQYF.

Only one count was recorded for this clone. V and J are TRBV19 and TRBJ2-7; D gene uncertain. Between the trimmed V and J ends, which lost 7 bases and 9 bases, there was a span of 25 bases. The CDR3 has 15 residues. Germline lookup yields CDR1 LNHDA and CDR2 SQIVND (reference sequence). CDR3 protein: CASKTTVAYDAVQYF. Written as DNA, the CDR3 is TGTGCCAGTAAAACGACTGTAGCCTACGACGCTGTGCAGTACTTC.

This chain links TRBV6-5 with TRBJ2-4; 9 nucleotides match TRBD2. V shed 6 bases, J shed 7 bases, and the junction held 4 bases outside the gene matches. CDR1 and CDR2 (germline): MNHEY, SVGAGI. CDR3 length: 13 residues. The CDR3 DNA sequence: TGTGCCAGCAGGCGGGGGGGGGTGAACATTCAGTACTTC. Its protein is CASRRGGVNIQYF.

The V call is TRBV6-1, the J call TRBJ2-1, with TRBD2 matching over 9 bases. The CDR3 spans 15 residues. J gave up 7 bases and V 4 bases, and 8 bases lay outside the gene matches. Germline V gives CDR1 MNHNS, CDR2 SASEGT. CDR3 DNA: TGTGCCAGCAGTGGAGCGGGACTAGCTGCAAATGAGCAGTTCTTC. It translates to CASSGAGLAANEQFF.

The V gene is TRBV18, the J gene TRBJ2-1; D call uncertain. Germline V gene sequence: CDR1 KGHSH, CDR2 LQKENI. The CDR3 is 15 residues long. Trimming left V 2 bases short and J 1 base short, with 9 bases between. The CDR3 DNA reads as TGTGCCAGCTCACCAACAGCCCGATCCTACAATGAGCAGTTCTTC. Translation: CASSPTARSYNEQFF.

V is TRBV9 and J is TRBJ2-5; TRBD2 agrees at 8 bases. V was clipped by 1 base and J by 1 base; unmatched bases: 3. From germline, CDR1 is SGDLS and CDR2 YYNGEE. The CDR3 totals 15 residues. CDR3 sequence (DNA): TGTGCCAGCAGCGTAAGGGCGGGGGGCCAAGAGACCCAGTACTTC. Translation gives CASSVRAGGQETQYF.

This clone was seen once. The V call is TRBV11-2, the J call TRBJ2-7; D remains unclear. V dropped 5 bases and J dropped 0 bases, with 14 bases sitting between them. Germline values: CDR1 SGHAT, CDR2 FQNNGV. The CDR3 runs 15 residues. The CDR3 sequence: CASSLKPYNSYEQYF. CDR3 bases: TGTGCCAGCAGCCTTAAGCCGTATAACTCCTACGAGCAGTACTTC. Combining the CDR3 with reference TRBV11-2 and TRBJ2-7 gives the whole variable domain EAGVAQSPRYKIIEKRQSVAFWCNPISGHATLYWYQQILGQGPKLLIQFQNNGVVDDSQLPKDRFSAERLKGVDSTLKIQPAKLEDSAVYLCASSLKPYNSYEQYFGPGTRLTVT.